The clone carrying this T cell receptor (beta chain) was seen only once. Antigen: not known. The sample belongs to a study of vaccination and CD4 T cells after COVID-19. Study-wide results and caveats: Spike mono-reactive status applied to 304 of 307 vaccine-specific clones in convalescent patients.

Sample treatment: approximately nine-day PBMC culture with coronavirus spike peptide pools or control peptides (ViraFEST assay). Harvesting of the unexposed donor's CD4+ T cells predated the COVID-19 pandemic (2011-2018). Some 2 million PBMCs were grown per well alongside roughly 10 IU/ml IL-2 and about 9.3 ug/ml peptide pools. CDR1 and CDR2 from the germline V gene are LNHDA and SQIVND (reference sequence). The V and J ends lost 3 bases and 0 bases respectively, with 9 bases between them. This CDR3 has 15 amino acids. Cultured CD4+ T-cell DNA underwent Oncomine TCR Beta short-read sequencing. Genomic DNA was drawn out of CD4+ T cells grown in culture. MiXCR, applied by TCRdb to the PCR reads, yields one record per CDR3 protein. The profile shows approximately 6,000 distinct CDR3 sequences, roughly 44% of them singletons.

The V and J genes are TRBV19 and TRBJ2-1, with D perhaps matching TRBD2 (5 bases). The sample comprised CD4+ T cells from blood, cultured in vitro. The TCR was taken from a human donor in good health. CDR3 residues: CASSIEGSSYNEQFF. For the CDR3, the DNA is TGTGCCAGTAGTATTGAGGGAAGCTCCTACAATGAGCAGTTCTTC.